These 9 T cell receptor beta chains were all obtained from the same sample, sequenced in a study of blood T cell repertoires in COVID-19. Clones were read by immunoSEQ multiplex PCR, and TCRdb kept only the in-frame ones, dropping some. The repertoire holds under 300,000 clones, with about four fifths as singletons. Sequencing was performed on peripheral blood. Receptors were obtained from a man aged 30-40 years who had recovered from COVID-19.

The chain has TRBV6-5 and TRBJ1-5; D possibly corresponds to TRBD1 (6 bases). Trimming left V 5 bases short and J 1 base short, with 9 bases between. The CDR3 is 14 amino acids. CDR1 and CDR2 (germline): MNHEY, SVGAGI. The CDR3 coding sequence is TGTGCCAGCAGTAGGGGGATGAGCAATCAGCCCCAGCATTTT. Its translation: CASSRGMSNQPQHF.

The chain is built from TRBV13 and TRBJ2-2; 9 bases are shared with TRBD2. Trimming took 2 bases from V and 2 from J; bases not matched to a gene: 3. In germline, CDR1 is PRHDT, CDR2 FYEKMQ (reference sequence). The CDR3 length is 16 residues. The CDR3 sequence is CASSLIAGVNTGELFF. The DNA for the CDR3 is TGTGCCAGCAGCTTAATAGCGGGGGTCAACACCGGGGAGCTGTTTTTT.

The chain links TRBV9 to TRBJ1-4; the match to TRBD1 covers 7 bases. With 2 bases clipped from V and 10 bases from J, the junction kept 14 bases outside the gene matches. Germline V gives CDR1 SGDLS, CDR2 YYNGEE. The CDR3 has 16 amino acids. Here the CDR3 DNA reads TGTGCCAGCAGCGTTAGGCCATCAGGGGGAGTTGGAAAACTGTTTTTT. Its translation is CASSVRPSGGVGKLFF.

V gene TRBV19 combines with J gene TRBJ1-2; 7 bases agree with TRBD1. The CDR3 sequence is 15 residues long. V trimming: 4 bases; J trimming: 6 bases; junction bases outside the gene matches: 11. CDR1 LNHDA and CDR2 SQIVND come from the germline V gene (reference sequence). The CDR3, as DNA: TGTGCCAGTAGTAGAGACGACAGGGCAGGGGATGGCTACACCTTC. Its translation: CASSRDDRAGDGYTF.

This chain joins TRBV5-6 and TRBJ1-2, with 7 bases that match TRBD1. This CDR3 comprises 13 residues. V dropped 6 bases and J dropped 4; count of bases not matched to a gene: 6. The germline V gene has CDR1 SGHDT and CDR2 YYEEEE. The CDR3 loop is CASTTGIGYGYTF. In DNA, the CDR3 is TGTGCCAGCACGACAGGGATTGGCTATGGCTACACCTTC.

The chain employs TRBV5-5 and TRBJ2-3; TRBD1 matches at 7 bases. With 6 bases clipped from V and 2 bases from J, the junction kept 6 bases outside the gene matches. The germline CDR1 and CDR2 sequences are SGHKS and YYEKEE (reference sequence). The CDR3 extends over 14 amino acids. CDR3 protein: CASTLGTATDTQYF. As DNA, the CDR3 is TGTGCCAGCACCCTAGGGACAGCCACAGATACGCAGTATTTT.

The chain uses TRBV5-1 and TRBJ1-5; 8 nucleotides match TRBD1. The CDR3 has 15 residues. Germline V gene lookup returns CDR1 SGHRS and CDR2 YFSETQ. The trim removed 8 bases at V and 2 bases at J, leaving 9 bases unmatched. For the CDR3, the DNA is TGCGCCAGGGACAGGGAGGTCTGCGGCAATCAGCCCCAGCATTTT. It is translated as CARDREVCGNQPQHF. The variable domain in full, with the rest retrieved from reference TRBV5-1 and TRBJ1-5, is KAGVTQTPRYLIKTRGQQVTLSCSPISGHRSVSWYQQTPGQGLQFLFEYFSETQRNKGNFPGRFSGRQFSNSRSEMNVSTLELGDSALYLCARDREVCGNQPQHFGDGTRLSIL.

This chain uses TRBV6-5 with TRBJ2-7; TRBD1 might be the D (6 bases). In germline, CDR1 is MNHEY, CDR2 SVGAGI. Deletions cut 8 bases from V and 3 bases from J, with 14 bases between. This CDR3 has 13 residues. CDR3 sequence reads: CASARDTSYEQYV. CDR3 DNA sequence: TGTGCCAGCGCCCGGGACACGAGCTACGAGCAGTACGTC.

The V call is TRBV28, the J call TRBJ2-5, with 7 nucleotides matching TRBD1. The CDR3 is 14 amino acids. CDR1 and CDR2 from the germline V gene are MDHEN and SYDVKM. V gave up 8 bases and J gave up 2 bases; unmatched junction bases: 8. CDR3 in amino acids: CASGYDRVQETQYF. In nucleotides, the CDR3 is TGTGCCAGCGGTTATGACAGGGTTCAAGAGACCCAGTACTTC.